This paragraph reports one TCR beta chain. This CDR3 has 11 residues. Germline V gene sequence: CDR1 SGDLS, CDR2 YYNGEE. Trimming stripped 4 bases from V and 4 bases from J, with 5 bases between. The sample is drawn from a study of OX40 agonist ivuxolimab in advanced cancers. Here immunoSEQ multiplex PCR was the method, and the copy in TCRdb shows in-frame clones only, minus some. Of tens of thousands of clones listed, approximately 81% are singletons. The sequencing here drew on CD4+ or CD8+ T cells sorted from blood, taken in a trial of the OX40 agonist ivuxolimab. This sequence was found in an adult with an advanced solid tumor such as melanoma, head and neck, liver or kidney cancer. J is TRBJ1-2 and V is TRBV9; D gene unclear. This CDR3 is CASSSRYGYTF. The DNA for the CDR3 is TGTGCCAGCAGCTCCCGCTATGGCTACACCTTC.